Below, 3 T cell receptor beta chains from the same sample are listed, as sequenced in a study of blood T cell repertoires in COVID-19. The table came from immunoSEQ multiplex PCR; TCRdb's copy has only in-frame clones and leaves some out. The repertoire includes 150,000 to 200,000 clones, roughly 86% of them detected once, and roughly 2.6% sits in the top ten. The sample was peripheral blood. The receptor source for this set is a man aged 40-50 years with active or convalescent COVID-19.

Here the CDR3 reads CASSLLGDTLKRYQPQHF. CDR3 coding DNA: TGTGCCAGCAGCCTACTGGGAGATACATTAAAGCGTTATCAGCCCCAGCATTTT. The chain uses TRBV2 and TRBJ1-5, with D unclear. V was trimmed by 6 bases and J by 5 bases, leaving 26 bases between them. CDR1 and CDR2 from the germline V gene are SNHLY and FYNNEI. CDR3 length: 18 amino acids. The entire variable domain, with the rest obtained from reference TRBV2 and TRBJ1-5, is as follows: EPEVTQTPSHQVTQMGQEVILRCVPISNHLYFYWYRQILGQKVEFLVSFYNNEISEKSEIFDDQFSVERPDGSNFTLKIRSTKLEDSAMYFCASSLLGDTLKRYQPQHFGDGTRLSIL.

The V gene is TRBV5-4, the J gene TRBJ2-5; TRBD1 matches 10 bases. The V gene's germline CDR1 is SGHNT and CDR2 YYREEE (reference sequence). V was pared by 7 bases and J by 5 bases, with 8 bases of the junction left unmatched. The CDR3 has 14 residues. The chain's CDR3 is CASQSDRGMETQYF. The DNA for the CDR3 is TGTGCCAGCCAATCGGACAGGGGGATGGAGACCCAGTACTTC.

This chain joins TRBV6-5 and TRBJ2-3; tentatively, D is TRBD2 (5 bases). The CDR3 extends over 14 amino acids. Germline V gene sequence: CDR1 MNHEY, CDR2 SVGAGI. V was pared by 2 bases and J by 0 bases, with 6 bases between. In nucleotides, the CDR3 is TGTGCCAGCAGTTACCGGACTAGCACAGATACGCAGTATTTT. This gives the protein CASSYRTSTDTQYF.